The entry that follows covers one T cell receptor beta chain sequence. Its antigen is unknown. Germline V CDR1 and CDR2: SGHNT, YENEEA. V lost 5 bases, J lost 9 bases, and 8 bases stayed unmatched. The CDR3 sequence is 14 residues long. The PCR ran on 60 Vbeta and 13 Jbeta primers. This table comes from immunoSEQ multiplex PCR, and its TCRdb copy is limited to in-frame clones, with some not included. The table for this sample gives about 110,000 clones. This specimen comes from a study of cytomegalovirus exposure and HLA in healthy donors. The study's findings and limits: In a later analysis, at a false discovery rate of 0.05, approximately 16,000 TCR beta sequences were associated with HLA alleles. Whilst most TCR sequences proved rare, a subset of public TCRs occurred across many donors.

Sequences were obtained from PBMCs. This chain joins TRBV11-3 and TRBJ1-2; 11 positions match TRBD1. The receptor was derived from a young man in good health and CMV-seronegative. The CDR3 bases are TGTGCCAGCAGCAGGGACAGGGGGACATACTGCTACACCTTC. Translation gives CASSRDRGTYCYTF. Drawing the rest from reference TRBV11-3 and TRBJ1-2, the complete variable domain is EAGVVQSPRYKIIEKKQPVAFWCNPISGHNTLYWYLQNLGQGPELLIRYENEEAVDDSQLPKDRFSAERLKGVDSTLKIQPAELGDSAVYLCASSRDRGTYCYTFGSGTRLTVV.